The 6 T cell receptor beta chains reported below all come from one sample, sequenced in a study of post-analysis software for immune sequencing data. Study-wide findings and caveats: Patients used several TRBV segments, including TRBV5-6, TRBV5-1 and TRBV20-1, more often than controls.

No antigen has been identified for these receptors. The library was made from cDNA and included unique molecular identifiers. Using its own MiXCR run on the PCR reads, TCRdb lists one record per CDR3 protein. The sample holds approximately 400,000 distinct CDR3 sequences, about a third seen once. What was sequenced was blood. The receptors were sampled from a girl aged 10 to 17 with multiple sclerosis.

This clonotype was observed a few times. The chain couples TRBV20-1 to TRBJ2-6; TRBD1 aligns across 7 bases. With 4 bases clipped from V and 4 bases from J, the junction kept 10 bases outside the gene matches. This CDR3 contains 16 residues. Germline CDR1 reads DFQATT; CDR2 reads SNEGSKA (reference sequence). The CDR3 DNA reads TGCAGTGCTACGACAGGGAATCGGGCCGGGGCCAACGTCCTGACTTTC. Residues: CSATTGNRAGANVLTF.

The J gene is TRBJ2-5, the V gene TRBV4-1; tentatively, D is TRBD2 (6 bases). The CDR3 loop spans 18 amino acids. V was clipped by 0 bases and J by 7 bases, with 24 bases between them. The V gene's germline CDR1 is MGHRA and CDR2 YSYEKL. CDR3 residues: CASSQDIGGHRPIRTQYF. DNA for the CDR3: TGCGCCAGCAGCCAAGATATTGGAGGGCACCGACCGATTCGGACCCAGTACTTC.

This clonotype was seen a handful of times. This rearrangement joins TRBV20-1 to TRBJ1-2, with D possibly TRBD1 on 6 matching bases. V was cut by 6 bases and J by 7 bases, with 18 bases left in between. Germline V gene data show CDR1 as DFQATT and CDR2 as SNEGSKA (reference sequence). The CDR3 is 13 amino acids. The CDR3, as DNA: TGCAGTGCGCCCGAACAGGGTAGGGGTGGCTACACCTTC. As protein: CSAPEQGRGGYTF.

The chain uses TRBV20-1 and TRBJ1-1, with 7 positions matching TRBD1. CDR1 and CDR2 (germline): DFQATT, SNEGSKA (reference sequence). CDR3 length: 13 residues. After removal of 6 bases from V and 8 bases from J, the junction contained 12 bases not matched to a gene. The CDR3 loop reads CSAPDRLEGEAFF. CDR3 DNA sequence: TGCAGTGCACCGGACAGGCTGGAGGGCGAAGCTTTCTTT.

This clonotype was observed at least ten times. V gene TRBV12-3 or TRBV12-4 combines with J gene TRBJ2-1, with D uncertain. Trimming pared 5 bases from V and 4 bases from J, leaving 6 bases between. The CDR3 totals 12 residues. This chain's CDR3 is CASSPDYNEQFF. The CDR3 DNA follows: TGTGCCAGCAGTCCGGATTACAATGAGCAGTTCTTC.

This clonotype was detected once. This may come from a read error, since a much larger clone is one base off. This chain links TRBV11-2 with TRBJ2-1; D perhaps matches TRBD2 (5 bases). There are 13 residues in the CDR3. The germline gives CDR1 SGHAT, CDR2 FQNNGV. CDR3 sequence (DNA): TGTGCCAGCGGCCAGCTCCTCGGGAACGAGCAGGACTTC. Translation: CASGQLLGNEQDF.